These 25 T cell receptor beta chains originate from one sample sequenced in a study of blood T cell repertoires in COVID-19. The repertoire was sequenced with immunoSEQ multiplex PCR; TCRdb's copy has only in-frame clones and lacks some. Counted here are approximately 50,000 clones, roughly nine tenths occurring once; the ten biggest clones make up 5.1%. The sequenced sample consisted of peripheral blood. Receptors originate from a man between 70 and 80 years old with acute or convalescent COVID-19.

V is TRBV5-1 and J is TRBJ2-7; 12 positions agree with TRBD1. The CDR3 length is 18 residues. Germline-derived CDR1 and CDR2 are SGHRS and YFSETQ. V lost 0 bases to trimming and J lost 4 bases; unmatched junction nucleotides: 11. This chain's CDR3 is CASSLALGTGGSGYEQYF. In DNA form, the CDR3 reads TGCGCCAGCAGCTTGGCCTTAGGGACAGGGGGCTCGGGATACGAGCAGTACTTC. Full variable domain (outside the CDR3, taken from reference TRBV5-1 and TRBJ2-7): KAGVTQTPRYLIKTRGQQVTLSCSPISGHRSVSWYQQTPGQGLQFLFEYFSETQRNKGNFPGRFSGRQFSNSRSEMNVSTLELGDSALYLCASSLALGTGGSGYEQYFGPGTRLTVT.

This chain links TRBV9 with TRBJ2-7, with D possibly TRBD2 on 6 matching bases. Germline V gene data show CDR1 as SGDLS and CDR2 as YYNGEE. The CDR3 is 15 amino acids. V dropped 0 bases and J dropped 3 bases, with 13 bases sitting between them. Here the CDR3 reads CASSVEGGESYEQYF. The DNA for the CDR3 is TGTGCCAGCAGCGTAGAAGGCGGGGAGAGCTACGAGCAGTACTTC.

This chain connects TRBV7-3 to TRBJ1-1; D is unclear. The CDR3 has 13 residues. Germline V gene data show CDR1 as SGHTA and CDR2 as FQGTGA. V gave up 1 base and J gave up 6 bases, with 9 bases separating them. The CDR3 sequence is CASSLKQRAEAFF. Here the CDR3 DNA reads TGTGCCAGCAGCTTAAAGCAGCGGGCTGAAGCTTTCTTT.

In its sample, this clone was seen a few times. The gene calls are TRBV15 and TRBJ1-6, with D possibly matching TRBD1 (6 bases). There are 15 residues in the CDR3. Germline V gene lookup returns CDR1 LNHNV and CDR2 YYDKDF (reference sequence). With 5 bases removed from V and 10 bases from J, the gap between germline ends came to 18 bases. CDR3 loop: CATSPRDTGGSPLHF. In nucleotides, the CDR3 is TGTGCCACCAGCCCCCGGGACACGGGGGGGTCACCCCTCCACTTT. Variable domain in full (rest from reference TRBV15 and TRBJ1-6): DAMVIQNPRYQVTQFGKPVTLSCSQTLNHNVMYWYQQKSSQAPKLLFHYYDKDFNNEADTPDNFQSRRPNTSFCFLDIRSPGLGDTAMYLCATSPRDTGGSPLHFGNGTRLTVT.

The chain carries TRBV2 and TRBJ2-1, with a tentative D call TRBD1 (5 bases). The V gene's germline CDR1 is SNHLY and CDR2 FYNNEI. CDR3 length equals 14 residues. The V and J ends lost 6 bases and 0 bases respectively, with 9 bases between them. CDR3 sequence: CASRGTGSYNEQFF. CDR3 bases: TGTGCCAGCAGGGGTACAGGCTCCTACAATGAGCAGTTCTTC.

This rearrangement joins TRBV28 to TRBJ1-4, with 11 bases aligning to TRBD1. With 5 bases clipped from V and 5 bases from J, the junction kept 4 bases outside the gene matches. CDR3 length: 15 residues. Germline CDR1 reads MDHEN; CDR2 reads SYDVKM. The CDR3 reads CASSAGTGGNEKLFF. Here the CDR3 DNA reads TGTGCCAGCAGTGCCGGGACAGGGGGGAATGAAAAACTGTTTTTT.

J is TRBJ2-5 and V is TRBV18, with a possible D match to TRBD2 (5 bases). The germline V and J ends were trimmed by 0 bases and 4 bases, with 9 bases remaining between them. CDR1 and CDR2 (germline): KGHSH, LQKENI. The CDR3 is 14 residues long. CDR3 bases: TGTGCCAGCTCACCACCTAGCGATCGAGAGACCCAGTACTTC. This codes for CASSPPSDRETQYF.

V and J are TRBV30 and TRBJ1-4; no firm D call. Germline CDR1 reads GTSNPN; CDR2 reads SVGIG (reference sequence). V was clipped by 3 bases and J by 0 bases, with 11 bases between them. This CDR3 region has 15 residues. The DNA of the CDR3 is TGTGCCTGGAGACCCCCCGGTGCAACTAATGAAAAACTGTTTTTT. It encodes CAWRPPGATNEKLFF.

The chain has TRBV19 and TRBJ2-2, with D perhaps TRBD1 (5 bases). The CDR3 length is 15 residues. V gave up 1 base and J gave up 3 bases, with 9 bases separating them. Per germline, CDR1 LNHDA and CDR2 SQIVND (reference sequence). This chain's CDR3 is CASSIGQPHTGELFF. The CDR3 DNA sequence: TGTGCCAGTAGTATAGGACAGCCGCACACCGGGGAGCTGTTTTTT. The full variable domain, completed using reference TRBV19 and TRBJ2-2, is DGGITQSPKYLFRKEGQNVTLSCEQNLNHDAMYWYRQDPGQGLRLIYYSQIVNDFQKGDIAEGYSVSREKKESFPLTVTSAQKNPTAFYLCASSIGQPHTGELFFGEGSRLTVL.

The chain employs TRBV30 and TRBJ2-3; 8 bases match TRBD2. Germline CDR1 GTSNPN, CDR2 SVGIG (reference sequence). The junction had 4 bases not matched to a gene; V was cut back by 5 bases and J by 3 bases. CDR3 length equals 13 residues. Here the CDR3 DNA reads TGTGCCTGGTCCGGGAGGGGGACAGATACGCAGTATTTT. It translates to CAWSGRGTDTQYF.

The rearrangement joins TRBV6-5 to TRBJ2-2, with a possible D match to TRBD1 (5 bases). From germline, CDR1 is MNHEY and CDR2 SVGAGI. CDR3 length equals 14 residues. V gave up 7 bases and J gave up 5 bases, with 14 bases separating them. The CDR3 region is CASTHPGKTGELFF. DNA of the CDR3: TGTGCCAGCACCCACCCAGGGAAAACCGGGGAGCTGTTTTTT.

The V and J genes are TRBV6-1 and TRBJ2-7; D unresolved. Trimming stripped 3 bases from V and 3 bases from J, with 6 bases between. Germline V CDR1 and CDR2: MNHNS, SASEGT. The CDR3 extends over 12 amino acids. CDR3 DNA: TGTGCCAGCAGTGACCCTATCTACGAGCAGTACTTC. This codes for CASSDPIYEQYF.

The chain couples TRBV30 to TRBJ1-6, with a weak D call TRBD1 (5 bases). The CDR3 has 15 amino acids. Trimming left V 4 bases short and J 1 base short, with 11 bases between. CDR1 and CDR2 from the germline V gene are GTSNPN and SVGIG (reference sequence). DNA of the CDR3: TGTGCCTGGATTAGCCCAGGGTCCTATAATTCACCCCTCCACTTT. As protein: CAWISPGSYNSPLHF.

V usage is TRBV5-1 and J usage is TRBJ1-4; possibly TRBD1 for D (5 bases). Germline CDR1 SGHRS, CDR2 YFSETQ. This CDR3 is 14 amino acids long. V lost 2 bases to trimming and J lost 8 bases, with 13 bases between them. DNA of the CDR3: TGCGCCAGCAGCTTAAGGGACTTGGGGGAAAAACTGTTTTTT. This encodes CASSLRDLGEKLFF.

The chain links TRBV7-3 to TRBJ1-1, with TRBD1 as a possible D gene (6 bases). The CDR3 loop spans 13 amino acids. Germline assignment: CDR1 SGHTA and CDR2 FQGTGA. The V end lost 4 bases, the J end lost 8 bases, and 14 bases lay between the germline ends. CDR3: CASSSLGAEEAFF. CDR3 coding DNA: TGTGCCAGCAGCTCTCTGGGGGCCGAGGAAGCTTTCTTT.

The gene calls are TRBV7-8 and TRBJ1-1; TRBD1 aligns across 7 bases. V lost 4 bases, J lost 4 bases, and 9 bases stayed unmatched. Germline CDR1 is SGHVS and CDR2 is FQNEAQ. CDR3 size: 15 residues. The CDR3 is CASSSTGTGGTEAFF. Written as DNA, the CDR3 is TGTGCCAGCAGCTCGACAGGGACTGGCGGCACTGAAGCTTTCTTT.

This clone has just one count. V usage is TRBV9 and J usage is TRBJ2-5; 7 bases are a match to TRBD1. There are 15 residues in the CDR3. With V trimmed by 0 bases and J by 2 bases, 4 bases remained unmatched. Germline CDR1 SGDLS, CDR2 YYNGEE. CDR3 residues: CASSVEDRWQETQYF. The DNA for the CDR3 is TGTGCCAGCAGCGTAGAGGACAGGTGGCAAGAGACCCAGTACTTC. Looking up the rest from reference TRBV9 and TRBJ2-5 gives the full variable domain: DSGVTQTPKHLITATGQRVTLRCSPRSGDLSVYWYQQSLDQGLQFLIQYYNGEERAKGNILERFSAQQFPDLHSELNLSSLELGDSALYFCASSVEDRWQETQYFGPGTRLLVL.

This clone was recorded a few times. This chain joins TRBV14 and TRBJ1-6; 12 bases are a match to TRBD1. With 3 bases clipped from V and 6 bases from J, the junction kept 0 bases outside the gene matches. CDR1 SGHDN and CDR2 FVKESK come from the germline V gene. This CDR3 comprises 15 residues. The DNA of the CDR3 is TGTGCCAGCAGCCAGGGACAGGGGGCTAATTCACCCCTCCACTTT. It specifies CASSQGQGANSPLHF. The whole variable domain, filled in from reference TRBV14 and TRBJ1-6, reads EAGVTQFPSHSVIEKGQTVTLRCDPISGHDNLYWYRRVMGKEIKFLLHFVKESKQDESGMPNNRFLAERTGGTYSTLKVQPAELEDSGVYFCASSQGQGANSPLHFGNGTRLTVT.

The genes are TRBV5-1 and TRBJ2-1; 7 nucleotides align to TRBD1. The CDR3 is made up of 15 amino acids. CDR1 is SGHRS and CDR2 is YFSETQ in the germline V gene. The ends lost 4 bases at V and 6 bases at J; junction bases unmatched: 10. Written as DNA, the CDR3 is TGCGCCAGCAGCCAAGGACAGGACAAAGCCAATGAGCAGTTCTTC. Its translation is CASSQGQDKANEQFF.

V is TRBV11-2 and J is TRBJ1-2; TRBD1 matches at 7 bases. CDR1 and CDR2 from the germline V gene are SGHAT and FQNNGV. The trim removed 8 bases at V and 7 bases at J, leaving 13 bases unmatched. The CDR3 consists of 14 residues. In DNA form, the CDR3 reads TGTGCCAGCGGAGGGGGCTCCCTGAGTGGTGGCTACACCTTC. Protein: CASGGGSLSGGYTF.

CDR3 loop: CASSLTGGVNTGELFF. The CDR3 DNA follows: TGTGCCAGCAGCTTAACTGGCGGGGTGAACACCGGGGAGCTGTTTTTT. The rearrangement joins TRBV7-3 to TRBJ2-2, with D possibly matching TRBD2 (6 bases). This CDR3 region has 16 residues. In germline, CDR1 is SGHTA, CDR2 FQGTGA. Trimming took 0 bases from V and 1 from J, leaving 9 bases between them.

The rearrangement joins TRBV7-2 to TRBJ2-3, with 8 bases identical to TRBD1. With V trimmed by 5 bases and J by 7 bases, 5 bases remained unmatched. This CDR3 contains 13 residues. The germline V gene has CDR1 SGHTA and CDR2 FQGNSA. The CDR3 protein is CASSGQGANTQYF. CDR3 DNA: TGTGCCAGCAGCGGGCAGGGGGCGAATACGCAGTATTTT.

The DNA of the CDR3 is TGTGCCAGCAGCTCCCGTGGGGGGGCCCCGTCTGGGGCCAACGTCCTGACTTTC. Translation gives CASSSRGGAPSGANVLTF. This chain uses TRBV9 with TRBJ2-6, with a possible D match to TRBD2 (7 bases). Germline V gives CDR1 SGDLS, CDR2 YYNGEE. V lost 4 bases to trimming and J lost 1 base, with 18 bases between them. The CDR3 contains 18 residues. The variable domain in full, completed from reference TRBV9 and TRBJ2-6, reads DSGVTQTPKHLITATGQRVTLRCSPRSGDLSVYWYQQSLDQGLQFLIQYYNGEERAKGNILERFSAQQFPDLHSELNLSSLELGDSALYFCASSSRGGAPSGANVLTFGAGSRLTVL.

The V call is TRBV6-6, the J call TRBJ2-1; perhaps TRBD1 as D (7 bases). Germline V CDR1 and CDR2: MNHNY, SVGAGI (reference sequence). The CDR3 length is 13 residues. The V end lost 5 bases, the J end lost 8 bases, and 13 bases lay between the germline ends. The CDR3 protein is CASSIQGRHEQFF. DNA for the CDR3: TGTGCCAGCAGTATACAGGGGAGGCATGAGCAGTTCTTC.

V usage is TRBV10-2 and J usage is TRBJ2-7; TRBD2 matches 7 bases. Per germline, CDR1 WSHSY and CDR2 SAAADI. The trim removed 0 bases at V and 6 bases at J, leaving 5 bases unmatched. The CDR3 runs to 14 residues. The CDR3 DNA is TGCGCCAGCAGTGAGTCCAGCGGGGCTCGCGAGCAGTACTTC. This encodes CASSESSGAREQYF.